This T cell receptor beta chain is from a study of somatic mutations in cytotoxic T cells in rheumatoid arthritis. General study points: Rheumatoid arthritis patients, but not healthy controls, exhibited increasing CD8+ clonality with age. About an eighth of the roughly 60 patients had a largest CD8+ clone above 20% of CD8+ cells.

TCRdb's table, derived via immunoSEQ multiplex PCR, lists solely in-frame clones and lacks some. The sample holds tens of thousands of clones, approximately 80% seen once. Per the germline V gene, CDR1 is SQVTM and CDR2 is ANQGSEA. V lost 7 bases to trimming and J lost 5 bases, with 14 bases between them. The CDR3 runs 12 residues. As concerns this clone: Its antigen is as yet unknown.

Sequencing was performed on CD8+ T cells sorted from blood. This TCR was sampled from a man aged 40-49 years in good health. J is TRBJ2-5 and V is TRBV29-1, with D possibly TRBD2 on 6 matching bases. The CDR3 DNA reads as TGCAGCGCCCAGGGAGGTGGGGAGACCCAGTACTTC. This sequence encodes CSAQGGGETQYF.